The 30 T cell receptor beta chains listed next were all sequenced from one sample in a study of blood T cells in healthy people across ages. A second PCR, run for about 7 to 11 cycles, used a sample-barcoded 5' primer plus a J-beta primer mix. TCRdb fed the 5' RACE reads into MiXCR, producing one record per CDR3 protein. Of about 1.5 million distinct CDR3 sequences listed, 40% to 45% are singletons. Sequencing input: blood. The source of these receptors is a woman in her late teens or twenties in good health.

This clonotype was seen more than once but under ten times. The J gene is TRBJ1-6, the V gene TRBV27; D unresolved. Germline values: CDR1 MNHEY, CDR2 SMNVEV (reference sequence). This CDR3 is 15 amino acids long. Trimming took off 6 bases at V and 1 base at J, with 10 bases between the two ends. CDR3 loop: CASSLGNSYNSPLHF. Here the CDR3 DNA reads TGTGCCAGCAGCCTTGGGAATTCCTATAATTCACCCCTCCACTTT.

This clonotype was found a few times. The chain is built from TRBV27 and TRBJ2-1, with 8 bases fitting TRBD1. CDR1 and CDR2 (germline): MNHEY, SMNVEV (reference sequence). The CDR3 length is 16 residues. The ends lost 7 bases at V and 1 base at J; junction bases unmatched: 9. The DNA of the CDR3 is TGTGCCAGCACTTCGAAGCAGGGGGCGTCCTACAATGAGCAGTTCTTC. Translating gives CASTSKQGASYNEQFF.

This clonotype has only one observation. The rearrangement joins TRBV3-1 to TRBJ2-2; 9 bases are a match to TRBD2. This CDR3 has 15 amino acids. The V segment lost 2 bases and the J segment 8 bases; nucleotides outside the gene matches: 6. Germline values: CDR1 LGHDT, CDR2 YNNKEL (reference sequence). The CDR3 protein is CASSQLSGRRGELFF. The CDR3 bases are TGTGCCAGCAGCCAACTGAGCGGGAGGAGGGGGGAGCTGTTTTTT.

The J gene is TRBJ1-2, the V gene TRBV19; the match to TRBD1 covers 9 bases. This CDR3 comprises 13 residues. CDR1 and CDR2 (germline): LNHDA, SQIVND (reference sequence). With V trimmed by 6 bases and J by 4 bases, 3 bases remained unmatched. CDR3 loop: CASRRTGAYGYTF. CDR3 in DNA: TGTGCCAGTAGGCGGACAGGGGCCTATGGCTACACCTTC.

This clonotype was recorded a few times. The chain combines TRBV20-1 with TRBJ2-5; no clear D. The CDR3 has 13 residues. V was cut by 3 bases and J by 5 bases, with 13 bases left in between. Looked up from germline, CDR1 is DFQATT and CDR2 is SNEGSKA (reference sequence). CDR3 sequence reads: CSASDPNGETQYF. The CDR3 nucleotides read TGCAGTGCTAGTGACCCAAACGGGGAGACCCAGTACTTC.

This clonotype was observed a handful of times. This sequence joins TRBV6-5 and TRBJ1-1, with 9 positions matching TRBD1. The germline gives CDR1 MNHEY, CDR2 SVGAGI. This CDR3 is 16 amino acids long. The J segment lost 0 bases and the V segment lost 2 bases, leaving 4 bases of the junction unmatched. The CDR3 reads CASSYRTGVVNTEAFF. DNA of the CDR3: TGTGCCAGCAGTTACCGGACAGGGGTTGTGAACACTGAAGCTTTCTTT.

The V call is TRBV9, the J call TRBJ1-5, with D possibly matching TRBD1 (6 bases). CDR1 is SGDLS and CDR2 is YYNGEE in the germline V gene. V lost 2 bases to trimming and J lost 2 bases, with 11 bases between them. This CDR3 has 15 residues. In nucleotides, the CDR3 is TGTGCCAGCAGCGTGGACGCAGGGGGCAATCAGCCCCAGCATTTT. Amino acids: CASSVDAGGNQPQHF.

V gene TRBV30 combines with J gene TRBJ1-5, with D perhaps TRBD1 (6 bases). This CDR3 contains 12 residues. Trimming removed 5 bases from V and 4 bases from J, with 9 bases in between. The germline gives CDR1 GTSNPN, CDR2 SVGIG (reference sequence). The CDR3 protein is CAWDRKNQPQHF. CDR3 nucleotides: TGTGCCTGGGACAGGAAAAATCAGCCCCAGCATTTT.

V and J are TRBV12-3 or TRBV12-4 and TRBJ2-2; 9 positions agree with TRBD2. Trimming at V came to 0 bases and at J to 5 bases, leaving 7 bases not matched to a gene. The CDR3 contains 17 residues. The CDR3 DNA follows: TGTGCCAGCAGTTTAGCGCACCTAGCGGGGTCAACCGGGGAGCTGTTTTTT. It specifies CASSLAHLAGSTGELFF.

This chain uses TRBV20-1 with TRBJ2-7, with 9 bases matching TRBD1. The CDR3 is 18 residues long. V was clipped by 0 bases and J by 3 bases; unmatched bases: 15. Per germline, CDR1 DFQATT and CDR2 SNEGSKA (reference sequence). The CDR3 region has the DNA TGCAGTGCTAGAGATTGGGGACAGGGCTCCCTCTCTCACTACGAGCAGTACTTC. Translation: CSARDWGQGSLSHYEQYF.

This chain joins TRBV7-3 and TRBJ1-6; 8 bases map to TRBD1. The CDR3 is 18 amino acids. Trimming took 6 bases from V and 7 from J; bases not matched to a gene: 17. Germline values: CDR1 SGHTA, CDR2 FQGTGA. The CDR3 spells CASRQGQGAAQRNSPLHF. The CDR3 DNA reads as TGTGCCAGCAGACAGGGTCAGGGGGCTGCCCAAAGGAATTCACCCCTCCACTTT.

The rearrangement joins TRBV29-1 to TRBJ2-1; D uncertain. The DNA end is a closer match to TRBJ2-7, so the J assignment may be wrong. The CDR3 spans 14 residues. CDR1 is SQVTM, CDR2 ANQGSEA, per germline. CDR3 coding DNA: TGCAGCGTTGGTTTTGCAGACTCCTACAATGAGCAGTACTTC. Its protein is CSVGFADSYNEQYF.

The sample holds a few counts of this clonotype. The rearrangement uses TRBV6-5 and TRBJ1-1; 7 positions match TRBD1. Germline CDR1 is MNHEY and CDR2 is SVGAGI. V was clipped by 4 bases and J by 2 bases; unmatched bases: 7. The CDR3 extends over 15 amino acids. The CDR3 region is CASSSTGTANTEAFF. Here the CDR3 DNA reads TGTGCCAGCAGTTCCACCGGGACAGCCAACACTGAAGCTTTCTTT.

The chain recombines TRBV6-5 with TRBJ2-2; 8 bases fit TRBD2. The CDR3 covers 17 residues. Losses at the gene ends were 4 bases for V and 0 bases for J; bases not matched to a gene: 7. Germline values: CDR1 MNHEY, CDR2 SVGAGI. CDR3 sequence: CASSFRTSTSNTGELFF. CDR3 coding DNA: TGTGCCAGCAGTTTTCGGACTAGCACTTCGAACACCGGGGAGCTGTTTTTT.

This clonotype appeared a few times. The genes are TRBV28 and TRBJ1-5, with TRBD1 matching over 9 bases. V lost 1 base and J lost 0; bases outside the gene matches: 10. Germline loops: CDR1 MDHEN, CDR2 SYDVKM. The CDR3 has 19 residues. CDR3 residues: CASSLSPGRQGVSNQPQHF. The DNA of the CDR3 is TGTGCCAGCAGTTTATCCCCGGGAAGACAGGGGGTTAGCAATCAGCCCCAGCATTTT.

The J gene is TRBJ1-1, the V gene TRBV16; TRBD1 matches at 8 bases. Germline loops: CDR1 KGHSY, CDR2 FQNENV. V lost 3 bases to trimming and J lost 6 bases; unmatched junction nucleotides: 6. The CDR3 covers 14 residues. CDR3 region: CASSHQGAGSEAFF. The DNA of the CDR3 is TGTGCCAGCAGCCACCAGGGGGCTGGGTCTGAAGCTTTCTTT. Supplemented by reference TRBV16 and TRBJ1-1, the full variable domain reads GEEVAQTPKHLVRGEGQKAKLYCAPIKGHSYVFWYQQVLKNEFKFLISFQNENVFDETGMPKERFSAKCLPNSPCSLEIQATKLEDSAVYFCASSHQGAGSEAFFGQGTRLTVV.

This clonotype occurred once. The genes are TRBV2 and TRBJ2-5, with D perhaps TRBD1 or TRBD2 (6 bases each). This CDR3 is built from 15 residues. CDR1 SNHLY and CDR2 FYNNEI come from the germline V gene. V lost 3 bases and J lost 11, with 22 bases in between. CDR3 in DNA: TGTGCCAGCAGTGAGCCGGGGGCGTCCTACAATGAGCAGTACTTC. Encoded protein: CASSEPGASYNEQYF.

The chain employs TRBV7-2 and TRBJ1-6; D unclear. The V and J ends lost 3 bases and 9 bases respectively, with 9 bases between them. CDR3 length: 13 residues. Germline V gene lookup returns CDR1 SGHTA and CDR2 FQGNSA. The CDR3 DNA follows: TGTGCCAGCAGCTTGGACCGGCTTTCACCCCTCCACTTT. The encoded protein is CASSLDRLSPLHF.

This sequence joins TRBV7-9 and TRBJ2-2; the D call may be TRBD1 or TRBD2 (5 bases each). Germline V gene lookup returns CDR1 SEHNR and CDR2 FQNEAQ (reference sequence). The V gene lost 3 bases and the J gene lost 1 base, with 12 bases spanning the gap. This CDR3 is built from 16 residues. The CDR3 region has the DNA TGTGCCAGCAGCTTTCAGGGAGTAAGGAACACCGGGGAGCTGTTTTTT. Translation: CASSFQGVRNTGELFF. Full variable domain (missing parts from reference TRBV7-9 and TRBJ2-2): DTGVSQNPRHKITKRGQNVTFRCDPISEHNRLYWYRQTLGQGPEFLTYFQNEAQLEKSRLLSDRFSAERPKGSFSTLEIQRTEQGDSAMYLCASSFQGVRNTGELFFGEGSRLTVL.

This CDR3 reads CASSSMPLGHGYTF. CDR3 nucleotides: TGTGCCAGCAGTTCAATGCCCCTCGGCCATGGCTACACCTTC. The chain uses TRBV12-3 or TRBV12-4 and TRBJ1-2; D unresolved. CDR3 length: 14 residues. Trimming took off 4 bases at V and 6 bases at J, with 15 bases between the two ends.

This clonotype has a handful of counts. The V gene is TRBV11-2, the J gene TRBJ2-7, with 8 positions matching TRBD2. Losses at the gene ends were 7 bases for V and 0 bases for J; bases not matched to a gene: 5. CDR1 SGHAT and CDR2 FQNNGV come from the germline V gene. CDR3 length: 14 amino acids. CDR3 nucleotides: TGTGCCAGCACCCACGGGACTAGCTCCTACGAGCAGTACTTC. It yields the protein CASTHGTSSYEQYF.

J is TRBJ2-1 and V is TRBV11-2; 7 positions agree with TRBD2. The CDR3 extends over 17 amino acids. V lost 1 base, J lost 10 bases, and 16 bases stayed unmatched. Germline CDR1 is SGHAT and CDR2 is FQNNGV. DNA for the CDR3: TGTGCCAGCAGCTTAGTTTGGGGGGGGAGCGGGAAACGGGAGCAGTTCTTC. Translated: CASSLVWGGSGKREQFF. Looking up the rest from reference TRBV11-2 and TRBJ2-1 gives the full variable domain: EAGVAQSPRYKIIEKRQSVAFWCNPISGHATLYWYQQILGQGPKLLIQFQNNGVVDDSQLPKDRFSAERLKGVDSTLKIQPAKLEDSAVYLCASSLVWGGSGKREQFFGPGTRLTVL.

The chain employs TRBV2 and TRBJ1-1, with D uncertain. The CDR3 is made up of 11 amino acids. The germline V gene has CDR1 SNHLY and CDR2 FYNNEI. Trimming shortened V by 6 bases and J by 10 bases, and 12 bases separated the two germline ends. CDR3: CASRDQGVAFF. Here the CDR3 DNA reads TGTGCCAGCAGGGATCAAGGAGTAGCTTTCTTT.

This clonotype came up once. This chain connects TRBV7-6 to TRBJ2-7; D is perhaps TRBD2 (6 bases). This CDR3 is 19 amino acids long. V gave up 2 bases and J gave up 5 bases, with 28 bases separating them. CDR1 and CDR2 (germline): SGHVS, FNYEAQ. In DNA form, the CDR3 reads TGTGCCAGCAGCTTAAATCGGTACTCGGCTGTACCGTCGGGGGACGAGCAGTACTTC. Its translation: CASSLNRYSAVPSGDEQYF.

This clonotype was observed a few times. The CDR3 sequence is CSASSSGGPANYNEQFF. In DNA, the CDR3 is TGCAGTGCTAGCTCTAGCGGGGGGCCCGCAAACTACAATGAGCAGTTCTTC. The chain combines TRBV20-1 with TRBJ2-1; TRBD2 agrees at 11 bases. The CDR3 length is 17 residues. Germline V lookup: CDR1 DFQATT, CDR2 SNEGSKA (reference sequence). The V gene end was trimmed by 3 bases and the J gene end by 3 bases; junction bases not matched to a gene: 10.

In the case of this clonotype: A much larger clone differs by one base, so this may be a read error. The J gene is TRBJ2-4, the V gene TRBV4-3, with 10 bases identical to TRBD2. The J call could be wrong; TRBJ2-5 is a better fit for the DNA end. The CDR3 covers 20 residues. Germline V CDR1 and CDR2: LGHNA, YSLEER. CDR3 coding DNA: TGCGCCAGCAGCCCCGACTCTGCAAAGCGGCTTAGCGGGAGGATAGAGACCCAGTACTTC. This gives the protein CASSPDSAKRLSGRIETQYF.

The rearrangement uses TRBV4-1 and TRBJ1-2; unclear D gene. The CDR3 spans 23 residues. V dropped 0 bases and J dropped 0 bases, with 32 bases sitting between them. In germline, CDR1 is MGHRA, CDR2 YSYEKL. In DNA form, the CDR3 reads TGCGCCAGCAGCCAAGAGGGTTTAGGAAAAACCGTAGGACGGAGAGGTTCTAACTATGGCTACACCTTC. Translated: CASSQEGLGKTVGRRGSNYGYTF.

The V and J genes are TRBV6-1 and TRBJ1-2, with D hard to call. With 7 bases removed from V and 0 bases from J, the gap between germline ends came to 15 bases. Germline V gene sequence: CDR1 MNHNS, CDR2 SASEGT. The CDR3 consists of 15 residues. The CDR3, as DNA: TGTGCCAGCACCTCAGGACGGATAGCTAACTATGGCTACACCTTC. It yields the protein CASTSGRIANYGYTF.

This clonotype was seen only a few times. The chain combines TRBV20-1 with TRBJ1-5, with 7 bases matching TRBD1. Germline CDR1 and CDR2: DFQATT and SNEGSKA (reference sequence). Trimming removed 6 bases from V and 3 bases from J; junction bases left unmatched: 11. This CDR3 region has 15 residues. CDR3 sequence (DNA): TGCAGTGCACCACGCCGGGACAGACCCAATCAGCCCCAGCATTTT. Its protein product is CSAPRRDRPNQPQHF.

The rearrangement joins TRBV7-6 to TRBJ2-7; TRBD1 matches 7 bases. Germline V gene sequence: CDR1 SGHVS, CDR2 FNYEAQ. The CDR3 contains 16 residues. The V gene end was trimmed by 5 bases and the J gene end by 1 base; junction bases not matched to a gene: 11. The chain's CDR3 is CASSHGTAFGSYEQYF. In DNA, the CDR3 is TGTGCCAGCAGCCACGGGACAGCTTTCGGATCCTACGAGCAGTACTTC.